This TCR beta chain was sequenced during a study of blood T cell repertoires in COVID-19. Across the study: Acute and convalescent COVID-19 samples came from the United States, Italy and Spain. PBMCs, B-cell-depleted T cells, or T cells provided the cDNA or gDNA that made up the material.

How the authors handled the data: How many nucleated cells were present was estimated from reference gene primer amplification. Some clones are missing from TCRdb's copy, which holds only in-frame ones; the method was immunoSEQ multiplex PCR. V and J calls and clone size are given by that table; D and trimming were obtained from the DNA. The sample records around 170,000 clones, around nine tenths being singletons. With V trimmed by 7 bases and J by 7 bases, 9 bases remained unmatched. There are 14 residues in the CDR3. Germline values: CDR1 SGHTA, CDR2 FQGNSA. The specimen sequenced was peripheral blood. The TCR sequence derives from a man in his forties or fifties with acute or convalescent COVID-19. The chain combines TRBV7-2 with TRBJ1-5; 8 positions match TRBD1. CDR3 region: CASTGTGGGQPQHF. CDR3 nucleotides: TGTGCCAGCACCGGAACAGGGGGAGGGCAGCCCCAGCATTTT.